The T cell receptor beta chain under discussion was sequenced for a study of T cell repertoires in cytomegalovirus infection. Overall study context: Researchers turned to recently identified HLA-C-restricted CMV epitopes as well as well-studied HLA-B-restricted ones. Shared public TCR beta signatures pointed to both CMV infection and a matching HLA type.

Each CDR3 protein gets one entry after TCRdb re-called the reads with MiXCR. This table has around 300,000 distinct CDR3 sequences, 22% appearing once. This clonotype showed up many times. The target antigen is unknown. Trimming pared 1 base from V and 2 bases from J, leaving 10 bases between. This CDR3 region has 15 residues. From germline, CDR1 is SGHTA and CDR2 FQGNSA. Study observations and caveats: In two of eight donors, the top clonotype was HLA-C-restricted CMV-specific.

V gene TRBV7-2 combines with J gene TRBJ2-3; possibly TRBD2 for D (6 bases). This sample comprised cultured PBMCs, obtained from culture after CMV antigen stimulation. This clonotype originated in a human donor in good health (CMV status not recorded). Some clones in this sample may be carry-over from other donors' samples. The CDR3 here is CASSLGAGYTDTQYF. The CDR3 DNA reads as TGTGCCAGCAGCTTAGGGGCGGGATACACAGATACGCAGTATTTT.